Listed below are T cell receptor beta chains from one sample, sequenced in a study of T cells in Graves' hyperthyroidism and ophthalmopathy. TCRdb passed the multiplex PCR reads through MiXCR, listing each CDR3 protein once. Among about 130,000 distinct CDR3 sequences listed, around 20% were seen once. Sequencing was done on a sample of blood. Source of these receptors: a woman aged 50 to 65 with Graves' hyperthyroidism that later progressed to Graves' ophthalmopathy. The CDR3 runs from the conserved cysteine through the conserved F or W. A D gene is named only where the DNA matches it firmly. Expanded clones get a size class; other rows say once, few or many, or leave the size out.

D,size,J,length,V,CDR3,DNA
-,many,TRBJ2-7,15,TRBV10-3,CAISENPGAHYEQYF,TGTGCCATCAGTGAAAATCCAGGGGCCCACTACGAGCAGTACTTC
-,many,TRBJ2-1,14,TRBV20-1,CSAPNLAAYNEQFF,TGCAGTGCTCCTAATTTAGCGGCTTACAATGAGCAGTTCTTC
TRBD1,few,TRBJ2-1,15,TRBV3-1,CASSQAVRGNNEQFF,TGTGCCAGCAGCCAAGCGGTCAGGGGGAACAATGAGCAGTTCTTC
-,many,TRBJ2-2,14,TRBV7-9,CASSVGALTGELFF,TGTGCCAGCAGTGTGGGGGCGCTCACCGGGGAGCTGTTTTTT
TRBD1,many,TRBJ1-5,15,TRBV28,CASSSSGTGYQPQHF,TGTGCCAGCAGTTCGAGTGGGACAGGCTATCAGCCCCAGCATTTT
-,many,TRBJ2-7,12,TRBV30,CAWSRGTYEQYF,TGTGCCTGGAGCAGGGGCACCTACGAGCAGTACTTC
-,many,TRBJ2-7,15,TRBV20-1,CSAPPVSGGSYEQYF,TGCAGTGCCCCCCCCGTGAGCGGAGGCTCCTACGAGCAGTACTTC
-,-,TRBJ1-1,14,TRBV4-2,CASSRQHANTEAFF,TGTGCCAGCAGCCGTCAACATGCGAACACTGAAGCTTTCTTT
-,-,TRBJ1-6,16,TRBV20-1,CSAEILGEIYNSPLHF,TGCAGTGCTGAAATTCTGGGGGAGATTTATAATTCACCCCTCCACTTT
-,many,TRBJ2-7,15,TRBV5-1,CASSLEPGGSYEQYF,TGCGCCAGCAGCTTGGAGCCGGGTGGATCCTACGAGCAGTACTTC
-,few,TRBJ2-1,13,TRBV10-3,CAISPGPFNEQFF,TGTGCCATCAGTCCTGGACCCTTTAATGAGCAGTTCTTC
-,many,TRBJ2-6,17,TRBV3-1,CASSLRAGVSGANVLTF,TGTGCCAGCAGCCTCCGGGCAGGGGTATCTGGGGCCAACGTCCTGACTTTC
-,few,TRBJ1-1,15,TRBV5-1,CASSQPGPENTEAFF,TGCGCCAGCAGTCAACCTGGACCGGAGAACACTGAAGCTTTCTTT
-,many,TRBJ2-5,11,TRBV20-1,CSAPGGETQYF,TGCAGTGCTCCCGGAGGGGAGACCCAGTACTTC
-,many,TRBJ1-2,14,TRBV11-2,CASSPNRGADGYTF,TGTGCCAGCAGCCCGAATAGGGGGGCGGATGGCTACACCTTC
TRBD1,many,TRBJ1-5,15,TRBV28,CASSQGGFVNQPQHF,TGTGCCAGCAGCCAGGGGGGTTTCGTCAATCAGCCCCAGCATTTT
TRBD1,-,TRBJ2-7,14,TRBV27,CASSLIGRGREQYF,TGTGCCAGCAGTTTAATTGGCAGGGGGCGGGAGCAGTACTTC
-,-,TRBJ1-3,13,TRBV19,CASSTSTGNTIYF,TGTGCCAGTAGTACTTCAACGGGAAACACCATATATTTT